This T cell receptor (beta chain) was observed in a study of blood T cell repertoires in COVID-19. Study as a whole: Sites across the United States, Italy and Spain contributed samples from acute and convalescent COVID-19. PBMCs, B-cell-depleted T cells, or T cells were the source of the cDNA or gDNA that made up the material.

In the authors' methods: Amplified reference gene primers provided the basis for estimating nucleated cell counts. Measured with immunoSEQ multiplex PCR; TCRdb has only the in-frame clones, and not every one. Clone size and V and J calls were adopted from that table, with D and trimming inferred from the DNA. Of about 340,000 clones in the sample, around nine tenths were seen once. V was pared by 1 base and J by 4 bases, with 12 bases between. This CDR3 is 15 amino acids long. Germline V CDR1 and CDR2: LGHNA, YSLEER. This TCR was recovered from a woman between 18 and 30 years old who had recovered from COVID-19. The sample consisted of peripheral blood. V gene TRBV4-3 combines with J gene TRBJ2-3; no reliable D call. This CDR3 reads CASSQGGPEADTQYF. The DNA of the CDR3 is TGCGCCAGCAGCCAAGGTGGCCCCGAAGCAGATACGCAGTATTTT.